A selection of T cell receptor beta chains follows, all from one sample in a study of blood T cell repertoires in COVID-19. This table comes from immunoSEQ multiplex PCR, and its TCRdb copy is limited to in-frame clones, with some not included. The sample carries about 110,000 clones, less than 85% recorded once. Sequenced: peripheral blood. The source of these receptors is a human donor in a cohort sampled during active COVID-19. The CDR3 runs from the conserved cysteine through the conserved F or W. A D gene is named only where the DNA matches it firmly. Rows give clone size only sometimes, using once, few, many, or a class for an expanded clone.

TRBV19	NA	NA	TRBJ1-1	CATLGGRVNTEAFF	TGTGCCACTCTGGGGGGGCGGGTGAACACTGAAGCTTTCTTT
TRBV7-9	NA	NA	TRBJ1-5	CASSPGDSSNQPQHF	TGTGCCAGCAGCCCAGGGGATTCAAGCAATCAGCCCCAGCATTTT
TRBV19	TRBD1	NA	TRBJ1-1	CASSTFDRGLYTEAFF	TGTGCCAGTAGTACATTTGACAGGGGCCTCTACACTGAAGCTTTCTTT
TRBV7-2	TRBD2	NA	TRBJ2-3	CASSLDLAGGGTDTQYF	TGTGCCAGCAGCTTAGATCTAGCGGGGGGGGGCACAGATACGCAGTATTTT
TRBV11-3	NA	NA	TRBJ2-7	CASSLDKSEQYF	TGTGCCAGCAGCTTAGATAAGAGCGAGCAGTACTTC
TRBV24-1	TRBD1	once	TRBJ2-7	CATSDLSGQVGQYF	TGTGCCACCAGTGATTTGAGTGGACAGGTCGGCCAGTACTTC
TRBV11-2	NA	NA	TRBJ2-7	CASSLSYYEQYF	TGTGCCAGCAGCTTGAGTTACTACGAGCAGTACTTC
TRBV19	TRBD1	NA	TRBJ1-2	CASSPRPTGVYGYTF	TGTGCCAGTAGTCCACGTCCGACAGGGGTCTATGGCTACACCTTC
TRBV7-2	NA	NA	TRBJ1-1	CASSPGGGHTEAFF	TGTGCCAGCAGCCCTGGGGGGGGGCACACTGAAGCTTTCTTT
TRBV28	TRBD1	few	TRBJ1-6	CASTPGGGDLGFALHF	TGTGCCAGCACCCCCGGAGGGGGCGACTTAGGTTTTGCCCTCCACTTT
TRBV3-1/TRBV3-2	NA	NA	TRBJ2-3	CASSRLRLFTDTQYF	TGTGCCAGCAGCCGTCTAAGACTCTTCACAGATACGCAGTATTTT
TRBV9	TRBD1	NA	TRBJ2-1	CASNRQGTVDNEQFF	TGTGCCAGCAACAGACAGGGGACTGTGGACAATGAGCAGTTCTTC
TRBV28	NA	NA	TRBJ1-5	CASQSNSNQPQHF	TGTGCCAGCCAATCCAATAGCAATCAGCCCCAGCATTTT
TRBV19	TRBD1	NA	TRBJ1-5	CASSPRQGQLQHF	TGTGCCAGTAGTCCCCGACAGGGGCAGCTCCAGCATTTT
TRBV6-5	NA	NA	TRBJ2-1	CASSPTPYSYNEQFF	TGTGCCAGCAGTCCGACACCCTACTCCTACAATGAGCAGTTCTTC
TRBV6-5	TRBD1	NA	TRBJ2-7	CASSYQIGQGGEQYF	TGTGCCAGCAGTTACCAGATAGGACAGGGAGGCGAGCAGTACTTC
TRBV6-2/TRBV6-3	TRBD1	NA	TRBJ1-4	CASRPSGTGNEKLFF	TGTGCCAGCAGACCTTCCGGGACAGGGAATGAAAAACTGTTTTTT
TRBV28	NA	once	TRBJ1-5	CASSLGGSNQPQHF	TGTGCCAGCAGTTTAGGAGGGAGCAATCAGCCCCAGCATTTT
TRBV5-1	TRBD2	few	TRBJ2-2	CASSRGPGGPTGELFF	TGCGCCAGCAGTCGGGGGCCGGGGGGGCCCACCGGGGAGCTGTTTTTT
TRBV7-2	TRBD2	NA	TRBJ2-3	CASSRAGGYTDTQYF	TGTGCCAGCAGTAGAGCGGGGGGGTACACAGATACGCAGTATTTT
TRBV2	TRBD1	NA	TRBJ1-2	CASRPGQPLYGYTF	TGTGCCAGCAGGCCGGGACAGCCACTCTATGGCTACACCTTC
TRBV23-1	NA	NA	TRBJ2-7	CASSQGALISYEQYF	TGCGCCAGCAGTCAAGGGGCCCTAATATCCTACGAGCAGTACTTC
TRBV5-6	NA	NA	TRBJ2-3	CASSLRGRADTQYF	TGTGCCAGCAGCTTGCGGGGTAGGGCAGATACGCAGTATTTT
TRBV6-6	NA	NA	TRBJ2-3	CASSYEDSAQYF	TGTGCCAGCAGTTACGAAGACAGTGCGCAGTATTTT
TRBV5-8	NA	NA	TRBJ2-1	CASTKRRGSYNEQFF	TGTGCCAGCACCAAACGCAGGGGTTCCTACAATGAGCAGTTCTTC
TRBV4-1	TRBD2	NA	TRBJ2-1	CASSQVVAGGRSEQFF	TGCGCCAGCAGCCAAGTGGTTGCGGGGGGGCGGAGTGAGCAGTTCTTC
TRBV6-2/TRBV6-3	NA	NA	TRBJ2-7	CASSWAWAYEQYF	TGTGCCAGCAGTTGGGCGTGGGCCTACGAGCAGTACTTC
TRBV6-2/TRBV6-3	TRBD1	NA	TRBJ1-1	CASSYRGQGTRAEAFF	TGTGCCAGCAGTTACCGGGGACAGGGCACACGGGCTGAAGCTTTCTTT
TRBV19	TRBD1	NA	TRBJ1-1	CASSITNRGTNTEAFF	TGTGCCAGTAGTATAACGAACAGGGGCACGAACACTGAAGCTTTCTTT
TRBV12-5	TRBD1	NA	TRBJ2-3	CASGAGTDRDTQYF	TGTGCTAGTGGGGCCGGGACAGACAGAGATACGCAGTATTTT
TRBV11-2	NA	NA	TRBJ2-3	CASSLDGRTDTQYF	TGTGCCAGCAGCTTAGATGGCAGGACAGATACGCAGTATTTT
TRBV4-1	NA	NA	TRBJ1-2	CASSLPRQVKGYTF	TGCGCCAGCAGCCTCCCTAGACAGGTCAAGGGCTACACCTTC
TRBV5-1	NA	NA	TRBJ2-5	CASSLRGGGETQYF	TGCGCCAGCAGCTTGCGCGGGGGCGGGGAGACCCAGTACTTC
TRBV5-5	NA	few	TRBJ1-4	CASSPLTATNEKLFF	TGTGCCAGCAGCCCCCTGACAGCAACTAATGAAAAACTGTTTTTT
TRBV7-2	NA	NA	TRBJ2-3	CASRLGGAGRNTQYF	TGTGCCAGCAGACTAGGGGGGGCGGGTAGAAATACGCAGTATTTT
TRBV5-4	TRBD1	once	TRBJ1-3	CASSFDRATGNTIYF	TGTGCCAGCAGCTTCGACAGGGCCACTGGAAACACCATATATTTT
TRBV19	TRBD1	NA	TRBJ2-7	CASSNRGSYEQYF	TGTGCCAGTAGTAACAGGGGGTCCTACGAGCAGTACTTC
TRBV4-3	NA	NA	TRBJ1-2	CASSQTRGRYGYTF	TGCGCCAGCAGCCAAACCAGGGGACGCTATGGCTACACCTTC
TRBV24-1	TRBD1	NA	TRBJ2-3	CATSDSTGTGLDTQYF	TGTGCCACCAGTGATTCCACCGGGACAGGGTTAGATACGCAGTATTTT
TRBV27	NA	NA	TRBJ2-1	CASRRQASYNEQFF	TGTGCCAGCAGAAGGCAGGCTTCTTACAATGAGCAGTTCTTC
TRBV7-3	TRBD1	few	TRBJ2-5	CASSLQGARGETQYF	TGTGCCAGCAGCCTACAGGGGGCACGGGGGGAGACCCAGTACTTC
TRBV7-2	NA	NA	TRBJ1-5	CASSPGGRSNQPQHF	TGTGCCAGCAGCCCGGGGGGGCGTAGCAATCAGCCCCAGCATTTT
TRBV18	NA	once	TRBJ2-7	CASSPPAGASYEQYF	TGTGCCAGCTCACCACCTGCGGGGGCCTCCTACGAGCAGTACTTC
TRBV30	TRBD1	NA	TRBJ1-1	CAWSVSRGRAEAFF	TGTGCCTGGAGTGTGTCGAGGGGGCGGGCTGAAGCTTTCTTT
TRBV12-3/TRBV12-4	NA	NA	TRBJ1-2	CASNLQGYGYTF	TGTGCCAGCAATCTCCAGGGCTATGGCTACACCTTC
TRBV19	TRBD2	NA	TRBJ2-5	CASSQTLAGGDQYF	TGTGCCAGTAGCCAAACTCTAGCGGGGGGGGACCAGTACTTC
TRBV9	TRBD1	NA	TRBJ1-2	CASSLTPDRVGYGYTF	TGTGCCAGCAGCTTGACACCGGACAGGGTGGGCTATGGCTACACCTTC
TRBV7-9	TRBD1	NA	TRBJ1-2	CASSSKGAWFYGYTF	TGTGCCAGCAGCTCCAAGGGGGCATGGTTCTATGGCTACACCTTC
TRBV15	NA	NA	TRBJ1-2	CATSRDSQGSYGYTF	TGTGCCACCAGCAGAGATAGTCAGGGGAGCTATGGCTACACCTTC
TRBV5-1	NA	NA	TRBJ1-2	CASSSATPNSGAGYTF	TGCGCCAGCAGCTCTGCTACGCCGAATTCCGGTGCTGGCTACACCTTC
TRBV30	NA	NA	TRBJ2-2	CAWSEAPGGYTGELFF	TGTGCCTGGAGTGAGGCACCAGGAGGGTACACCGGGGAGCTGTTTTTT